The following is a T cell receptor (beta chain) sequence with its context. With V trimmed by 5 bases and J by 5 bases, 12 bases remained unmatched. The CDR3 is 16 residues long. CDR1 is SGHVS, CDR2 FQNEAQ, per germline. The PCR made use of 60 Vbeta and 13 Jbeta primers. The table came from immunoSEQ multiplex PCR; TCRdb's copy has only in-frame clones and leaves some out. The table includes about 92,000 clones, 65% to 80% detected once. This entry comes from a study of cytomegalovirus exposure and HLA in healthy donors. The TCR sequence derives from a woman younger than 35 in good health and CMV-seropositive. Source material: PBMCs. The rearrangement uses TRBV7-8 and TRBJ1-5; 7 bases map to TRBD1. The CDR3 spells CASSLRNDRADQPQHF. DNA of the CDR3: TGTGCCAGCAGCCTAAGGAATGACAGGGCGGATCAGCCCCAGCATTTT.